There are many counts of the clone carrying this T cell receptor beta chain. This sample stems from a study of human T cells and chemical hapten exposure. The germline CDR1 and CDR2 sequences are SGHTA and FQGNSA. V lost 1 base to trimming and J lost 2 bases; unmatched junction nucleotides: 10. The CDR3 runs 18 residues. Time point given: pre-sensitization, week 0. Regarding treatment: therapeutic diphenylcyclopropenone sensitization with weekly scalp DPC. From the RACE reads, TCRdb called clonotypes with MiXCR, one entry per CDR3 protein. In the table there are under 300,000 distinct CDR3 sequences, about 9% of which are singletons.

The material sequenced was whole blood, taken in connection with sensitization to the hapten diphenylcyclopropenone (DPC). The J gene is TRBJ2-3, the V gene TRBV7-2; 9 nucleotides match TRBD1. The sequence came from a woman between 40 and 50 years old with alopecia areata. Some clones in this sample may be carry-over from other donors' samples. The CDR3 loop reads CASSLGPSNRGLTDTQYF. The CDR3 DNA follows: TGTGCCAGCAGCTTAGGTCCCTCAAACAGGGGGCTCACAGATACGCAGTATTTT.